These 8 T cell receptor beta chains were all obtained from the same sample, sequenced in a study of CD8+CD57+ T cells in acquired aplastic anemia. Genomic DNA, serving as template, underwent TCR beta VDJ and CDR3 profiling. TCRdb called the reads again in MiXCR, with one record for every CDR3 protein. Of hundreds of thousands of distinct CDR3 sequences listed, just under 70% were seen once; the top ten hold around 4%. The specimen was sorted CD4+, CD8+, or CD8+CD57+ T cells (not recorded which) from PBMCs. The source is a human donor in good health, serving as a control.

The V and J genes are TRBV30 and TRBJ1-4; no firm D call. This CDR3 region has 13 residues. V gave up 4 bases and J gave up 7 bases, with 13 bases separating them. Germline CDR1 and CDR2: GTSNPN and SVGIG (reference sequence). CDR3 DNA sequence: TGTGCCTGGAATAAAGGGAGTAGTGAAAAACTGTTTTTT. It encodes CAWNKGSSEKLFF.

Comments on this clonotype: At one boundary the junction diverges from the germline segment, which might be a read error. The rearrangement uses TRBV25-1 and TRBJ2-3, with 9 nucleotides matching TRBD2. The CDR3 extends over 14 amino acids. Germline CDR1 is MGHDK and CDR2 is SYGVNS. CDR3 sequence reads: CATSEAGGSDTQYF. The DNA for the CDR3 is TGTGCCACCAGTGAAGCGGGGGGTAGCGATACGCAGTATTTT.

Remarks on this clonotype: As the CDR3 is not closed by the conserved phenylalanine or tryptophan, this likely results from a read error. No DNA is shown, since the ends of the CDR3 on it are uncertain; the CDR3 is the one TCRdb lists. This chain links TRBV2 with TRBJ1-1. The V gene's germline CDR1 is SNHLY and CDR2 FYNNEI. The CDR3 spans 13 residues, counting both ends. CDR3: CASNQDETTYSGL.

J is TRBJ2-5 and V is TRBV5-1; the match to TRBD2 covers 7 bases. The V gene end was trimmed by 1 base and the J gene end by 4 bases; junction bases not matched to a gene: 4. The CDR3 length is 14 residues. CDR1 SGHRS and CDR2 YFSETQ come from the germline V gene. CDR3 bases: TGCGCCAGCAGCTTGTTTGGCGGGGGAGAGACCCAGTACTTC. Its protein product is CASSLFGGGETQYF.

Turning to this clonotype: The junction and the germline gene differ at one end; a read error may be behind it. The chain employs TRBV7-6 and TRBJ2-7; a possible D gene is TRBD1 (6 bases). The CDR3 has 15 amino acids. Germline V gene data show CDR1 as SGHVS and CDR2 as FNYEAQ. Written as DNA, the CDR3 is TGTGCTAGCAGCTATCTACGGACAGCCCTGGAAACACCATACTTC. Translating it yields CASSYLRTALETPYF.

This clonotype was found a few times. The chain links TRBV2 to TRBJ2-7; no reliable D call. This CDR3 region has 11 residues. Germline CDR1 and CDR2: SNHLY and FYNNEI. The V and J ends lost 8 bases and 3 bases respectively, with 8 bases between them. CDR3 loop: CASARFYEQYV. The CDR3, as DNA: TGTGCCAGCGCACGGTTCTACGAGCAGTACGTC.

The chain recombines TRBV20-1 with TRBJ1-1; 11 bases map to TRBD1. Germline CDR1 DFQATT, CDR2 SNEGSKA (reference sequence). The CDR3 contains 13 residues. The CDR3 sequence is CSVSGQGATEAFF. The CDR3 coding sequence is TGCAGCGTTAGTGGACAGGGGGCAACTGAAGCTTTCTTT.

In regard to this clonotype: No DNA is shown, since the ends of the CDR3 on it are uncertain; the CDR3 is the one TCRdb lists. The V and J genes are TRBV9 and TRBJ2-1; the table's D call of TRBD2 was not tested on the DNA. CDR1 and CDR2 from the germline V gene are SGDLS and YYNGEE. A total of 16 residues make up the CDR3, ends included. The CDR3 loop is CASSVEGSEQYFEQFF.